This T cell receptor beta chain was captured by sequencing in a study of fetal regulatory T cell absence and autoimmunity. Sequenced by immunoSEQ multiplex PCR; TCRdb stores in-frame clones only, minus some. The repertoire holds around 45,000 clones, with around 85% as singletons. Germline trimming cut 5 bases from V and 8 bases from J; bases unmatched to any gene: 12. CDR1 LNHDA and CDR2 SQIVND come from the germline V gene (reference sequence). This CDR3 region has 16 residues. The chain employs TRBV19 and TRBJ2-4; 10 nucleotides line up with TRBD2. The sequence was collected from a newborn boy with IPEX syndrome. The material sequenced was cord blood. The CDR3 DNA reads TGTGCCAGTAGTGTACCACTAGCGGGACTCTCAGACATTCAGTACTTC. This sequence encodes CASSVPLAGLSDIQYF.